This entry concerns a single T cell receptor beta chain. Antigen specificity is unknown. The assay was immunoSEQ multiplex PCR, and TCRdb's table has in-frame clones only and misses some. The sample includes tens of thousands of clones, over 65% of them seen just once. After removal of 1 base from V and 5 bases from J, the junction contained 4 bases not matched to a gene. The CDR3 consists of 14 residues. CDR1 is MNHEY and CDR2 is SVGAGI in the germline V gene. Noted time point: cycle 4 day 1 (C4D1), after 6 weeks of nivolumab. All patients relapsed after autologous stem cell transplantation, and brentuximab vedotin exposure varied. The entry originates in a study of PD-1 blockade in classical Hodgkin lymphoma. About the research overall: Nivolumab 3 mg/kg was given intravenously every 2 weeks. Study outcomes and limitations: It was CD4+ TCR diversity, not CD8+, that rose significantly by C4D1.

The specimen comprised peripheral blood mononuclear cells (PBMCs), sampled before the fourth cycle of nivolumab. This receptor was taken from a human donor with classical Hodgkin lymphoma. V gene TRBV6-5 combines with J gene TRBJ1-1, with TRBD1 identical over 7 bases. The DNA of the CDR3 is TGTGCCAGCAGTTACTTGACAGGGAGGACTGAAGCTTTCTTT. It encodes CASSYLTGRTEAFF.